This T cell receptor beta chain was documented in a study of cytomegalovirus exposure and HLA in healthy donors (dated by TCRdb to the late 2010s). For the study in its entirety: In an earlier analysis of 450 to 750 of the donors, less than 350 Gb of sequence data and 117 million unique TCR beta sequences from 150 million to 200 million T cells were reported. An early release covering roughly 580 HLA-typed donors comprised 250 to 350 gigabases of sequencing data and roughly 85 million unique TCR sequences. The genetic ancestry cluster associated with self-reported Caucasian donors included approximately 85% of the roughly 410 genotyped donors. The study aimed to test whether cataloging public T cell receptors could reveal signatures of past pathogen exposure. The T cell repertoires of 666 subjects were profiled by immunosequencing and related to cytomegalovirus serostatus. Along with the roughly 710-subject first cohort, a separate validation cohort of over a hundred different subjects was used. High-throughput TCR immunosequencing, statistical association of individual TCRs with disease status, and machine learning were combined to predict cytomegalovirus infection status. A later analysis re-analyzed previously published TCR beta repertoires from roughly 690 donors and added high-resolution HLA genotyping to study TCR occurrence patterns. In the later analysis, no new phenotypic data were used to find candidate immune exposures; instead, reliance was placed on TCR beta sequences and their occurrence across donors. In an earlier analysis of more than 550 of the donors, high-throughput TCR beta sequencing was used to judge whether each TCR beta V gene segment behaved as functional or pseudogenic. Alongside the repertoire data, information on donor age, sex, ethnicity and CMV serostatus was compiled. Genome-wide SNP genotypes for about 65% of the 666 donors were used in a later genetic analysis, which treated that subset as a discovery cohort. Every discovery cohort repertoire had been produced on one sequencing platform. Class I and class II HLA loci were covered by the typing at four-digit resolution. The number of donors typed differed by locus, with roughly 620-630 for A, B, C, DRB1 and DQB1, more than 500 for DQA1, approximately 580 for DPA1, and 472 for DPB1. Roughly five DR-DQ haplotypes were handled as single units for association and clustering, since linkage in the cohort was strong. Among several hundred genotyped donors of the cohort, an average of around 240,000 unique TCR beta nucleotide sequences was sequenced per donor, of which roughly 17% were non-productive. The paper's findings and limits, for the study overall: A later analysis found that TCR association rates varied across HLA loci, with DRB1 alleles showing the most associated TCRs and HLA-C alleles the fewest. The presence/absence analyses assumed that sequencing depth was roughly uniform across donors, and that assumption may not be true. A further reported finding was that TCR beta sequences accurately predicted the HLA-A and HLA-B alleles for most subjects in the first cohort. In an earlier analysis of about 600 of the donors, most TCR beta V segments appeared in productive rearrangements about 90% or about 30% of the time, broadly matching IMGT annotations. A few of the identified cytomegalovirus-associated TCR beta chains were confirmed in vitro to be specific for cytomegalovirus antigens. At a false discovery rate of 0.05, a later analysis linked 15,000 to 20,000 TCR beta sequences to specific HLA alleles. Because counts were too low, seventeen rarely observed V segments, including chromosome 9 orphons, were left out of the earlier analysis of some 640 of the donors. When HLA alleles, especially DR and DQ, strongly co-occurred, attributing TCR associations to individual alleles was difficult. In a later genetic analysis, a missense DCLRE1C variant was associated with V-gene and J-gene trimming of TCR beta chains, and the association was replicated in an independent cohort. Cytomegalovirus status was reported to be diagnosed by the classifier with high specificity and sensitivity in both the original and validation cohorts. In a later analysis, HLA-associated TCR beta chains showed more clonal expansion and lower generation probabilities than non-associated chains that were equally common. The only immune exposure information available for the cohort was CMV serostatus. A total of 150 to 200 TCR beta chains were listed by the study as associated with cytomegalovirus. HLA typing was unavailable for some donors at each locus, so association tests used only the typed subset. A cluster of highly shared sequence variants was judged likely to be a technical artifact of the sequencing pipeline. Correlated functional status among segregating V segments might be attributable to linkage disequilibrium, but an unknown experimental factor could not be ruled out. In a later analysis, most CMV-associated TCR beta chains were found to appear HLA-restricted, with HLA associations seemingly driven largely by CMV exposure. Most TCR sequences were observed very rarely across donors, whereas some public TCRs were present in many individuals. This cohort had only TCR beta chains sequenced, and the lack of alpha or paired-chain data limited which features could be detected. Several of the top co-occurrence clusters appeared to be linked to parvovirus B19, influenza, CMV and Epstein-Barr virus, according to a later analysis. The 87-base-pair reads could not distinguish some IMGT-functional V segments, including TRBV6-2 and TRBV6-3, so those segments were excluded. It was suggested by the authors that the approach could potentially be generalized to other disease states and immunological phenotypes. In a later genetic analysis, fewer N-insertions in productive TCRs were reported among donors in an Asian-associated ancestry cluster than the roughly 670-donor mean.

In regard to this clone: It lacks a known antigen. No base qualities exist here, and no much larger clone lies one base off it.

CDR1 GTSNPN and CDR2 SVGIG are derived from the germline V gene (reference sequence). Relative to germline, V is missing 1 base and J is missing 9 bases, with 9 bases of the junction outside any gene match. The CDR3 spans 16 residues, from the cysteine through the phenylalanine. Just the 48-base CDR3 DNA is kept, in frame starting at base 1. In total, more than 500 healthy bone marrow donors made up the cohort. Cohort members were all nominally healthy when sampled, although unrecorded immune exposures were likely present. The donor tested CMV seronegative and was one of the 352 seronegative cohort members. A peripheral blood sample was provided by each donor, and peripheral blood mononuclear cells were used for TCR beta sequencing. Genomic DNA was extracted from the blood cell samples with the Qiagen DNeasy Blood Extraction Kit. Libraries were prepared through the immunoSEQ multiplex PCR assay. For the multiplex PCR, a mixture combining 60 forward primers for TCR Vbeta segments and 13 reverse primers for TCR Jbeta segments was used. The CDR3 region of rearranged TCR beta genes was amplified from genomic DNA by a multiplex PCR assay. The Illumina HiSeq System was used to sequence the amplified TCR beta libraries as 87-base-pair reads. In the source study's methods: In a later analysis, about 80 million unique TCR beta chains were counted across the roughly 670 repertoires, and around 11 million of these chains were shared by at least two donors. A nearest-neighbor algorithm error-corrected the raw reads and collapsed the reads into unique sequences, merging closely related sequences to remove PCR and sequencing errors. V, D and J gene segments were assigned by aligning CDR3 sequences to IMGT reference sequences. For a sequence to be retained, a match of at least six nucleotides was required to both a V gene segment and a J gene segment. Rearrangements were called productive when the CDR3 lacked stop codons and stayed in frame with V and J; all others were non-productive. CDR3 was defined by IMGT convention, running from the second conserved V-encoded cysteine to the conserved J-encoded phenylalanine. Sequences without an unambiguous match to a single V gene segment were excluded from the earlier analysis of about 600 of the donors. In an earlier analysis of a few hundred of the donors, V segments were called functional above 56.7% productive rearrangements and were called segregating when the between-donor standard deviation exceeded 5%. To diagnose cytomegalovirus status from the catalog of TCR beta chain sequences, a statistical classification framework was built. V and J gene assignment, in a later analysis, came from comparing TCR nucleotide sequences with IMGT/GENE-DB human TR gene sequences. In a later analysis, CDR3 sequences and most-parsimonious VDJ recombination scenarios were assigned using the TCRdist pipeline. In a later analysis, every TCR beta chain was defined by the combination of its CDR3 amino acid sequence and its V-gene family, and reads without a unique V-gene family were dropped. To address suspected cross-contamination and a sequencing artifact, a later analysis removed some 620 highly shared, low-generation-probability nucleotide sequences. In a later analysis, a clonal expansion index for each public chain was calculated from normalized within-repertoire ranks of inferred template counts. In a later analysis, generation probabilities were computed with a VDJ recombination model fitted to out-of-frame rearrangements, and the resulting probabilities were checked against IGoR. In a later analysis, hypergeometric tests were used to score TCR-TCR, TCR-HLA and TCR-CMV co-occurrence, with a repertoire-size bias correction applied to TCR pairs. To estimate false discovery rates, a later analysis permuted the HLA or CMV assignments 20 times. In a later analysis, co-occurring TCRs were grouped using DBSCAN, and TCRdist sequence similarity was added for clustering within HLA-allele-positive subsets. Repertoires with fewer than 30,000 or more than 120,000 public chains, plus five repertoires with anomalous nucleotide sharing, were excluded from co-occurrence clustering. TCRdb stores this immuneACCESS table with in-frame sequences only. Part of the clones is absent; in the studies checked, under half of the shortfall reflects unresolved V genes, and no reason is known for the rest. V, J and clone size are those of that table, while D and trimming were read from the DNA. Within this sample are 100,000 to 150,000 clones, with around 70% of them counted one time only. The ten largest clones take up 5.5% to 8.5% of the sample.

This clonotype was obtained from a male donor in good health and CMV-seronegative. This sequence uses TRBV30 and TRBJ2-1, with TRBD2 matching 13 junction bases. Input material: PBMCs. The CDR3 region: CAWSAYTSGRAGEQFF. The DNA sequence reads TGTGCCTGGAGTGCTTACACTAGCGGGAGGGCCGGTGAGCAGTTCTTC.